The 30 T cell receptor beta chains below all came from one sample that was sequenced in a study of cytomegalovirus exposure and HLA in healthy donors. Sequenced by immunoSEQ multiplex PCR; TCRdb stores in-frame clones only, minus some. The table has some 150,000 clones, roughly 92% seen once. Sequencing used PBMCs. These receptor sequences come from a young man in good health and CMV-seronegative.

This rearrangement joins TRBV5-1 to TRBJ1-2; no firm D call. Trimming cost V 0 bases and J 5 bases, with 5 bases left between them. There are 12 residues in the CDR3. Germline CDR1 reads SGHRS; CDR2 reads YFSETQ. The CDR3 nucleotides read TGCGCCAGCAGCTTGGATCAGTATGGCTACACCTTC. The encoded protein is CASSLDQYGYTF.

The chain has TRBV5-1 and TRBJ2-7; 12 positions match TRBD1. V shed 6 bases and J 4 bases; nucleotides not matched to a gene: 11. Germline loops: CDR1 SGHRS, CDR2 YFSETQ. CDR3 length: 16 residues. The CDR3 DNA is TGCGCCAGCATCGTATCTCCGGGACAGGGGGCTTACGAGCAGTACTTC. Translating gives CASIVSPGQGAYEQYF.

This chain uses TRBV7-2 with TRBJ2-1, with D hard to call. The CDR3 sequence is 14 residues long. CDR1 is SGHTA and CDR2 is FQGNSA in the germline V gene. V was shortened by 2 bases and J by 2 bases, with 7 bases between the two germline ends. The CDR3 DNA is TGTGCCAGCAGCTTACAGGCCGCCTACAATGAGCAGTTCTTC. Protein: CASSLQAAYNEQFF.

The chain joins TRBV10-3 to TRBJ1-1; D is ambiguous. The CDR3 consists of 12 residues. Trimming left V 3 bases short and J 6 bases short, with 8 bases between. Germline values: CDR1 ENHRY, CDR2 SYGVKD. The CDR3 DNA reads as TGTGCCATCAGTGATCAGATCCCTGAAGCTTTCTTT. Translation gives CAISDQIPEAFF.

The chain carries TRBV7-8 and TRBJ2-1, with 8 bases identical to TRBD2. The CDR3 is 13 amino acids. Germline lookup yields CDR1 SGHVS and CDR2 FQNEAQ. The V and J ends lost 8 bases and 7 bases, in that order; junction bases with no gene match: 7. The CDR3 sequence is CASYTGGPNEQFF. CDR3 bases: TGTGCCAGCTACACGGGGGGGCCTAATGAGCAGTTCTTC.

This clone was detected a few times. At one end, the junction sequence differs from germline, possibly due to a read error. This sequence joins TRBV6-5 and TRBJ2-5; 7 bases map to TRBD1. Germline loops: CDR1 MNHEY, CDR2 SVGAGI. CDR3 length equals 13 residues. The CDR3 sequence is CASSYSPGQRTNF. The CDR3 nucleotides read TGTGCCAGCAGTTACTCCCCGGGACAGCGTACGAACTTC.

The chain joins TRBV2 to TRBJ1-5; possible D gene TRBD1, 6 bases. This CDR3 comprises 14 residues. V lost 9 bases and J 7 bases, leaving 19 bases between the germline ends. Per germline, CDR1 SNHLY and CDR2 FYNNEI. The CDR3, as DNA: TGTGCCAGTCGAAACCTGGACAGTTTCCAGCCCCAGCATTTT. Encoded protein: CASRNLDSFQPQHF.

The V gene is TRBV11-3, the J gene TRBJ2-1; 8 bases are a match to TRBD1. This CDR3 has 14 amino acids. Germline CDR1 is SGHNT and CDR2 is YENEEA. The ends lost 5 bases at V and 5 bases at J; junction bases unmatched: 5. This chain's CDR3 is CASSTGTGNNEQFF. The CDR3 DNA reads TGTGCCAGCAGCACCGGGACAGGAAACAATGAGCAGTTCTTC.

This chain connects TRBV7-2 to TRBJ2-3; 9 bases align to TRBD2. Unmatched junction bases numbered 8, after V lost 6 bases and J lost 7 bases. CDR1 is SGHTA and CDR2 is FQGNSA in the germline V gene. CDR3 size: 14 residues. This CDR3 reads CASSSGGRVNTQYF. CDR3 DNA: TGTGCCAGCAGTTCCGGCGGGAGGGTAAATACGCAGTATTTT. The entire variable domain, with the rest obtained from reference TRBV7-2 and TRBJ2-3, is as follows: GAGVSQSPSNKVTEKGKDVELRCDPISGHTALYWYRQSLGQGLEFLIYFQGNSAPDKSGLPSDRFSAERTGGSVSTLTIQRTQQEDSAVYLCASSSGGRVNTQYFGPGTRLTVL.

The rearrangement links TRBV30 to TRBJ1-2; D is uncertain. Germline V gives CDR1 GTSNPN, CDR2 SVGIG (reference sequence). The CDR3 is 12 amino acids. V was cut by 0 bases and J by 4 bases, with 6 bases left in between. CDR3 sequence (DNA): TGTGCCTGGAGTGTAGGAGCCTATGGCTACACCTTC. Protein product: CAWSVGAYGYTF.

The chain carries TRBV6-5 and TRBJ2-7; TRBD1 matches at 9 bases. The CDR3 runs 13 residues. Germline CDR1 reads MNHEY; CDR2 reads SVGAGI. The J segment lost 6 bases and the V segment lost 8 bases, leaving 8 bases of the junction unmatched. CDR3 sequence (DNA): TGTGCCAGCGGGGGACAGGGAGGTGGCGAGCAGTACGTC. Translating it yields CASGGQGGGEQYV.

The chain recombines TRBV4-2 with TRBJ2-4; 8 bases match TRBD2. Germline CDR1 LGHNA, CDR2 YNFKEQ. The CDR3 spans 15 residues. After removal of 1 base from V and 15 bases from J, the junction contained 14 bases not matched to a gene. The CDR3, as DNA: TGTGCCAGCAGCCAAGCCTCGACTAGCGCGGCCTATCTGTACTTC. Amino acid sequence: CASSQASTSAAYLYF.

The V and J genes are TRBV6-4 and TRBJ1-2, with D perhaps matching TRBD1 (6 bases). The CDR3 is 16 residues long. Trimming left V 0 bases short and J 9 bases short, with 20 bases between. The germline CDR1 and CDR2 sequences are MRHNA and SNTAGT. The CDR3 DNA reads TGTGCCAGCAGTGACTCAACGGTAGGGGGTGGAAGAAGCTACACCTTC. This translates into CASSDSTVGGGRSYTF.

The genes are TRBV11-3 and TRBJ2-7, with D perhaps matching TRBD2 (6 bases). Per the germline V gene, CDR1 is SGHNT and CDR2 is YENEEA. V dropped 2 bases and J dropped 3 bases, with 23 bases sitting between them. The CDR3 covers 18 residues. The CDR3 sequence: CASSLPLARSRAYYEQYV. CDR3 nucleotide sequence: TGTGCCAGCAGCTTACCGCTAGCGAGATCGAGAGCGTACTACGAGCAGTACGTC.

The CDR3 loop reads CASSLSRTEAFF. CDR3 nucleotide sequence: TGTGCCAGCAGCCTCTCGCGCACTGAAGCTTTCTTT. The V call is TRBV5-6, the J call TRBJ1-1; D remains unclear. The CDR3 consists of 12 residues. Trimming shortened V by 4 bases and J by 4 bases, and 8 bases separated the two germline ends. CDR1 is SGHDT and CDR2 is YYEEEE in the germline V gene.

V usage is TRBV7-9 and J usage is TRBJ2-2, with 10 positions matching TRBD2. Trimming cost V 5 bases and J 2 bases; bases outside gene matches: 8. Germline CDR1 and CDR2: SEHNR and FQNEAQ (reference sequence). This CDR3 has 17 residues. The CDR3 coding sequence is TGTGCCAGCAGCCCCGGGACTAGCGCGAGTAACACCGGGGAGCTGTTTTTT. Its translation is CASSPGTSASNTGELFF.

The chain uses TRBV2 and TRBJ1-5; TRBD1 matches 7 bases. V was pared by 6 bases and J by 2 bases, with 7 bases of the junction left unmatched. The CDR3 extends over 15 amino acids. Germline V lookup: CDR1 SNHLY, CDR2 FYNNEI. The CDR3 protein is CASRERQGGNQPQHF. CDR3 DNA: TGTGCCAGCAGGGAAAGACAGGGTGGCAATCAGCCCCAGCATTTT.

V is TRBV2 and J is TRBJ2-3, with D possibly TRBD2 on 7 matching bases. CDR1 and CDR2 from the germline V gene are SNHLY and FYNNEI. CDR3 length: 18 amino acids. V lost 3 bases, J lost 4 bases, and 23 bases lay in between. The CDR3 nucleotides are TGTGCCAGCAGTGACTCAAGGGGGGGGGTCGAAAACCCAGATACGCAGTATTTT. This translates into CASSDSRGGVENPDTQYF.

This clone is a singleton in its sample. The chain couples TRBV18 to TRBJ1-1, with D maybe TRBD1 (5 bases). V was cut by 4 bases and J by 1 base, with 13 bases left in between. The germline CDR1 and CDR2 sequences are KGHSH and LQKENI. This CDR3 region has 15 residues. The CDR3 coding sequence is TGTGCCAGCTCACAAACTCGGGGGGAGAACACTGAAGCTTTCTTT. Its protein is CASSQTRGENTEAFF.

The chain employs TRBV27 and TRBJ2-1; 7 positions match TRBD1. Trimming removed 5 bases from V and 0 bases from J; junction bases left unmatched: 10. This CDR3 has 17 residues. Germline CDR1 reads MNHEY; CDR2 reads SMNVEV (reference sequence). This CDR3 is CASSTNRGQSSYNEQFF. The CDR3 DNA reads TGTGCCAGCAGTACCAACAGGGGTCAAAGCTCCTACAATGAGCAGTTCTTC.

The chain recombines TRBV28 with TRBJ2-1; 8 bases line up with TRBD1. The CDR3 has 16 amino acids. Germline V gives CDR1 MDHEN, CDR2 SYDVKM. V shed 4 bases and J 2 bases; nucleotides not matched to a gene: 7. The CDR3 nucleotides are TGTGCCAGCAGTTCCGGACAGGGCTACCCCTACAATGAGCAGTTCTTC. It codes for CASSSGQGYPYNEQFF.

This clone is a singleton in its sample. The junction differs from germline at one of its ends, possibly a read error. The CDR3 bases are TGCGCCAGCAGGGGGAACAGGGGTTACTTT. This sequence encodes CASRGNRGYF. The gene calls are TRBV5-1 and TRBJ1-1, with 7 bases that match TRBD1. This CDR3 has 10 residues. The germline CDR1 and CDR2 sequences are SGHRS and YFSETQ.

The CDR3 loop reads CASSQDRVSGNTIYF. In DNA form, the CDR3 reads TGTGCCAGCAGCCAAGATCGGGTCTCTGGAAACACCATATATTTT. V gene TRBV4-2 combines with J gene TRBJ1-3; D ambiguous. Trimming took off 0 bases at V and 0 bases at J, with 6 bases between the two ends. This CDR3 is 15 amino acids long. The germline CDR1 and CDR2 sequences are LGHNA and YNFKEQ.

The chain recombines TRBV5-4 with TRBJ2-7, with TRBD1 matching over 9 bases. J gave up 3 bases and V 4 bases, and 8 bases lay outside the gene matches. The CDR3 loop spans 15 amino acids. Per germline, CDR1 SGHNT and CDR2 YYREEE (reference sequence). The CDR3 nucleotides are TGTGCCAGCAGCGGGACAGGGTGTCGCTACTACGAGCAGTACGTC. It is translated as CASSGTGCRYYEQYV.

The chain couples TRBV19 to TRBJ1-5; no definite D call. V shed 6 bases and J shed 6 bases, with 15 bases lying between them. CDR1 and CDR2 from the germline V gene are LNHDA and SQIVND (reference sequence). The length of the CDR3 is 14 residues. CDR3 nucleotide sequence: TGTGCCAGTAGGGATCGCTGGGAGAGTCAGCCCCAGCATTTT. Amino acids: CASRDRWESQPQHF.

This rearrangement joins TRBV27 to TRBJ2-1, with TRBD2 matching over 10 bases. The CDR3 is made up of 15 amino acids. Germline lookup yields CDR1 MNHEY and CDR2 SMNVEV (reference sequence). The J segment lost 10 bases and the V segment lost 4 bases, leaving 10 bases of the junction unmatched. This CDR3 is CASSSGLAGVLEQFF. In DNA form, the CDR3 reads TGTGCCAGCAGTTCAGGGCTAGCGGGAGTATTGGAGCAGTTCTTC.

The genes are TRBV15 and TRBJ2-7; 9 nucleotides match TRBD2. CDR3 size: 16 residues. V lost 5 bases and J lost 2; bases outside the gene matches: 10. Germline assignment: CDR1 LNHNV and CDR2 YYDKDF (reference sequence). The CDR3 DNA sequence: TGTGCCACCAGCCGCCTTAGCGGGAGTAACCCCTACGAGCAGTACGTC. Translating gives CATSRLSGSNPYEQYV.

The CDR3 spells CASSLGSSGTGELFF. Written as DNA, the CDR3 is TGTGCCAGCAGCTTAGGTAGCAGCGGGACCGGGGAGCTGTTTTTT. The J gene is TRBJ2-2, the V gene TRBV7-6, with D tentatively TRBD2 (6 bases). The germline gives CDR1 SGHVS, CDR2 FNYEAQ. Trimming cost V 1 base and J 5 bases, with 11 bases left between them. CDR3 length: 15 amino acids.

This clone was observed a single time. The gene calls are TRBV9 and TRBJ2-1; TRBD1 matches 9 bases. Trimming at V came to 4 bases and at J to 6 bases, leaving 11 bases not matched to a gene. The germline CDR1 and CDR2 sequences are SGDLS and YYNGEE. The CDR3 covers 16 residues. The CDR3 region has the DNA TGTGCCAGCAGCACCAACCGGGACAGGGTGGGCAATGAGCAGTTCTTC. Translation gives CASSTNRDRVGNEQFF. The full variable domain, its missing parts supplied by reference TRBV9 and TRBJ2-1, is DSGVTQTPKHLITATGQRVTLRCSPRSGDLSVYWYQQSLDQGLQFLIQYYNGEERAKGNILERFSAQQFPDLHSELNLSSLELGDSALYFCASSTNRDRVGNEQFFGPGTRLTVL.

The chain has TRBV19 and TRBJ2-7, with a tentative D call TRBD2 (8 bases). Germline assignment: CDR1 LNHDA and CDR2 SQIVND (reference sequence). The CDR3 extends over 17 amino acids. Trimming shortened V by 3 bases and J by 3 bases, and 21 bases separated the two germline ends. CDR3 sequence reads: CASSIRISGTAFYEQYF. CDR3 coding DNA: TGTGCCAGTAGTATCCGCATTAGCGGGACAGCGTTCTACGAGCAGTACTTC.